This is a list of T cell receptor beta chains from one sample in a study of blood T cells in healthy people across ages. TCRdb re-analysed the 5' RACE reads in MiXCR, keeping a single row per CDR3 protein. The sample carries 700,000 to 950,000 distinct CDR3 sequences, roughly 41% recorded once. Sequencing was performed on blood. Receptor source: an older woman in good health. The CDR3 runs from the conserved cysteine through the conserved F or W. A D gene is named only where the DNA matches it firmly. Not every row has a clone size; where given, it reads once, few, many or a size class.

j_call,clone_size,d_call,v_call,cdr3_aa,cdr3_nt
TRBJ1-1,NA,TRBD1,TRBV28,CASSITGGGGMNTEAFF,TGTGCCAGCAGTATAACAGGGGGCGGCGGTATGAACACTGAAGCTTTCTTT
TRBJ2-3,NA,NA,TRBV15,CATSRLGHPDTQYF,TGTGCCACCAGCCGCTTGGGACACCCAGATACGCAGTATTTT
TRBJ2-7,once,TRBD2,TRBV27,CASSLYSGGGRYEQYF,TGTGCCAGCAGTTTATATTCTGGCGGGGGAAGGTACGAGCAGTACTTC
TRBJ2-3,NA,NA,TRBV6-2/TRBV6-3,CASSPLGGIMTDTQYF,TGTGCCAGCAGTCCTTTAGGCGGAATTATGACAGATACGCAGTATTTT
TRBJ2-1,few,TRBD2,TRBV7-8,CASSRLSGGASSYNEQFF,TGTGCCAGCAGCCGCCTTAGCGGGGGGGCGAGCTCCTACAATGAGCAGTTCTTC
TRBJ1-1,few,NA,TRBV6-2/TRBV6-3,CASRDPPGSMNTEAFF,TGTGCCAGCAGGGATCCTCCCGGGAGCATGAACACTGAAGCTTTCTTT
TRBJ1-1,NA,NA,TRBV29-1,CSVDLQNTEAFF,TGCAGCGTTGATCTACAGAACACTGAAGCTTTCTTT
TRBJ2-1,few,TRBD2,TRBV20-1,CSARGGGGPTSSYNEQFF,TGCAGTGCTAGAGGGGGGGGTGGTCCAACGAGCTCCTACAATGAGCAGTTCTTC
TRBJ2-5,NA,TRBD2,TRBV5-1,CASSSGLAEGETQYF,TGCGCCAGCAGCTCTGGACTAGCGGAGGGAGAGACCCAGTACTTC
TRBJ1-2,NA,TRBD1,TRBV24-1,CATSDWGQGRGYTF,TGTGCCACCAGTGATTGGGGACAGGGCAGAGGCTACACCTTC
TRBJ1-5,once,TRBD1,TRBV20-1,CSAILGQGATLGNQPQHF,TGCAGTGCGATTTTAGGACAGGGGGCCACCCTTGGCAATCAGCCCCAGCATTTT
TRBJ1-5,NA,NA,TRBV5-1,CASSPSTGQPQHF,TGCGCCAGCAGCCCGTCGACAGGTCAGCCCCAGCATTTT
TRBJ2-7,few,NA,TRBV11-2,CASGIDSLGEQYF,TGTGCCAGCGGCATAGACTCCCTAGGAGAGCAGTACTTC
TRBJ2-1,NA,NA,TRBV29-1,CSVEPGQGNEQFF,TGCAGCGTTGAACCAGGCCAGGGCAATGAGCAGTTCTTC
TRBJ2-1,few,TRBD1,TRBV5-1,CASSLEDRGYEQFF,TGCGCCAGCAGCTTGGAGGACAGGGGTTATGAGCAGTTCTTC
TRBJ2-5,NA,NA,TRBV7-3,CASSSQKGDRETQYF,TGTGCCAGCAGCTCCCAAAAGGGGGACCGGGAGACCCAGTACTTC
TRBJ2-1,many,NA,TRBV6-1,CASSVTAGGLYNEQFF,TGTGCCAGCAGTGTTACAGCCGGGGGTCTCTACAATGAGCAGTTCTTC
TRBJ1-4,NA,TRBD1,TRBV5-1,CASSPGQAINEKLFF,TGCGCCAGCAGCCCGGGACAGGCAATTAATGAAAAACTGTTTTTT
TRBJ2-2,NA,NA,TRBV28,CATPAWGTGELFF,TGTGCCACCCCCGCGTGGGGCACCGGGGAGCTGTTTTTT
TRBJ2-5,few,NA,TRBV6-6,CASSYLGRGETQYF,TGTGCCAGCAGTTATTTAGGAAGGGGAGAGACCCAGTACTTC
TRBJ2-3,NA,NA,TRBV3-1,CASRPPGDRKGTQYF,TGTGCCAGCAGACCCCCAGGTGACCGTAAGGGGACGCAGTATTTT
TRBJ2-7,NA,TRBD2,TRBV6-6,CAIGTSGRVRLRNEQYF,TGTGCCATAGGGACTAGCGGGAGGGTTCGCCTAAGGAACGAGCAGTACTTC
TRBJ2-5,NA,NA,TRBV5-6,CASRRGQLQTQYF,TGTGCCAGCAGGAGAGGACAGCTGCAGACCCAGTACTTC
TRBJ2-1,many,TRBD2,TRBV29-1,CSVEVGGGGVTNEQFF,TGCAGCGTTGAAGTGGGTGGCGGGGGGGTGACAAATGAGCAGTTCTTC
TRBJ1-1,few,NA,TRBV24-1,CATSAADTEAFF,TGTGCCACCAGTGCTGCGGACACTGAAGCTTTCTTT
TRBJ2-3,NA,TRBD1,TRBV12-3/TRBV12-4,CASSFLGQGDGTQYF,TGTGCCAGCAGTTTTCTCGGACAGGGCGACGGTACGCAGTATTTT
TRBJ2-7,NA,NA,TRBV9,CASSDRVVGEQYF,TGTGCCAGCAGCGACAGGGTAGTGGGCGAGCAGTACTTC
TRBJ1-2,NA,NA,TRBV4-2,CASSQEEQQSNYGYTF,TGTGCCAGCAGCCAAGAAGAACAGCAGTCTAACTATGGCTACACCTTC
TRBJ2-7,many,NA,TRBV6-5,CASSYSGHEQYF,TGTGCCAGCAGTTACTCGGGCCACGAGCAGTACTTC